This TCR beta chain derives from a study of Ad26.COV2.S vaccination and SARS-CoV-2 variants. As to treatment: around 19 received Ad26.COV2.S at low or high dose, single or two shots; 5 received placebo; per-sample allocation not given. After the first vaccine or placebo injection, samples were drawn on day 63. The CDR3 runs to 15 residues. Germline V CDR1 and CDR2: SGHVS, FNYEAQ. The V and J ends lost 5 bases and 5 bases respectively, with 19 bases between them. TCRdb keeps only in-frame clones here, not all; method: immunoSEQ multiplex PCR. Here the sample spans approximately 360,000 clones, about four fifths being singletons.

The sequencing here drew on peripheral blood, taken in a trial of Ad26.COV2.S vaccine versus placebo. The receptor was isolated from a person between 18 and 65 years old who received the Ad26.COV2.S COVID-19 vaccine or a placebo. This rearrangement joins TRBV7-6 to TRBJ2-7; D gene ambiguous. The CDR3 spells CASSLHGPPGHEQYF. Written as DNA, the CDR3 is TGTGCCAGCAGCCTCCATGGCCCTCCGGGCCACGAGCAGTACTTC.